These 31 T cell receptor beta chains were sequenced from one sample in a study of T cell responses to AZD1222 COVID-19 vaccine. TCRdb's table, derived via immunoSEQ multiplex PCR, lists solely in-frame clones and lacks some. The sample lists about 140,000 clones, around nine tenths occurring once. The source material was peripheral blood, sampled on day 0 of AZD1222 vaccination. These TCRs come from an adult in good health.

The chain links TRBV19 to TRBJ1-5, with D perhaps TRBD1 (6 bases). V was pared by 9 bases and J by 2 bases, with 23 bases between. CDR3 length: 17 amino acids. From germline, CDR1 is LNHDA and CDR2 SQIVND (reference sequence). The CDR3 loop is CASLPLSRDTGNQPQHF. In nucleotides, the CDR3 is TGTGCCAGCCTCCCGCTCAGCCGGGACACGGGCAATCAGCCCCAGCATTTT.

The CDR3 DNA sequence: TGTGCCAGCAGTTTTTTGGTAGGGACGCAGTATTTT. Protein: CASSFLVGTQYF. The V call is TRBV27, the J call TRBJ2-3, with unresolved D. The CDR3 length is 12 residues. The germline V and J ends were trimmed by 3 bases and 9 bases, with 10 bases remaining between them. The V gene's germline CDR1 is MNHEY and CDR2 SMNVEV (reference sequence).

Only one count was recorded for this clone. The chain recombines TRBV7-9 with TRBJ2-2, with 9 positions matching TRBD1. In germline, CDR1 is SEHNR, CDR2 FQNEAQ (reference sequence). The V segment lost 5 bases and the J segment 4 bases; nucleotides outside the gene matches: 8. This CDR3 comprises 16 residues. DNA for the CDR3: TGTGCCAGCAGCCCACTGGGACAGGGCGGCACCGGGGAGCTGTTTTTT. Encoded protein: CASSPLGQGGTGELFF.

This clone was recorded only once. The chain has TRBV24-1 and TRBJ2-5; TRBD2 agrees at 11 bases. CDR3 length equals 15 residues. Germline V gives CDR1 KGHDR, CDR2 SFDVKD. J gave up 4 bases and V 6 bases, and 6 bases lay outside the gene matches. This CDR3 reads CATSSGTSGRETQYF. For the CDR3, the DNA is TGTGCCACCAGTTCCGGTACTAGCGGGAGAGAGACCCAGTACTTC.

The chain carries TRBV5-5 and TRBJ1-2; D is uncertain. CDR3 length equals 14 residues. The germline CDR1 and CDR2 sequences are SGHKS and YYEKEE (reference sequence). Trimming removed 1 base at V and 2 bases at J, with 9 bases between. The CDR3 spells CASSLKGSNYGYTF. The CDR3 DNA reads as TGTGCCAGCAGCTTGAAAGGGTCCAACTATGGCTACACCTTC.

The rearrangement links TRBV7-2 to TRBJ2-7; D perhaps matches TRBD1 (6 bases). V was trimmed by 3 bases and J by 6 bases, leaving 21 bases between them. The CDR3 has 16 residues. Germline V gene data show CDR1 as SGHTA and CDR2 as FQGNSA. CDR3 sequence reads: CASSLKVRGGPSEQYF. The DNA for the CDR3 is TGTGCCAGCAGCTTGAAGGTCCGAGGGGGTCCCTCCGAGCAGTACTTC.

V and J are TRBV11-2 and TRBJ1-2, with D unclear. The CDR3 consists of 15 residues. Trimming took off 5 bases at V and 7 bases at J, with 20 bases between the two ends. Germline CDR1 is SGHAT and CDR2 is FQNNGV. For the CDR3, the DNA is TGTGCCAGCAGCCCCCAGGCAGCCTCACGGCGTGGCTACACCTTC. Translated, it gives CASSPQAASRRGYTF.

This rearrangement joins TRBV4-3 to TRBJ2-1; D is unresolved. The germline V and J ends were trimmed by 0 bases and 3 bases, with 12 bases remaining between them. The germline gives CDR1 LGHNA, CDR2 YSLEER. The CDR3 totals 16 residues. The CDR3, as DNA: TGCGCCAGCAGCCAAGAAGGAACCGCAGACTACAATGAGCAGTTCTTC. It translates to CASSQEGTADYNEQFF.

The chain carries TRBV6-5 and TRBJ1-3, with TRBD1 matching over 7 bases. V shed 4 bases, J shed 0 bases, and the junction held 3 bases outside the gene matches. The CDR3 is 15 amino acids. Per the germline V gene, CDR1 is MNHEY and CDR2 is SVGAGI. The CDR3 protein is CASSSTGLSGNTIYF. CDR3 nucleotide sequence: TGTGCCAGCAGTTCGACAGGGCTCTCTGGAAACACCATATATTTT.

V and J are TRBV5-1 and TRBJ1-1; the D is unclear. V gave up 0 bases and J gave up 0 bases, with 6 bases separating them. The germline V gene encodes CDR1 SGHRS and CDR2 YFSETQ. There are 14 residues in the CDR3. CDR3 DNA sequence: TGCGCCAGCAGCTTGGTAAGTCTGAACACTGAAGCTTTCTTT. Translating gives CASSLVSLNTEAFF.

This chain connects TRBV27 to TRBJ1-2, with D perhaps matching TRBD1 (5 bases). The CDR3 contains 14 residues. V lost 6 bases and J 4 bases, leaving 15 bases between the germline ends. CDR1 MNHEY and CDR2 SMNVEV come from the germline V gene (reference sequence). CDR3 sequence reads: CASRIVGQAYGYTF. The CDR3 DNA follows: TGTGCCAGCAGGATCGTGGGGCAGGCCTATGGCTACACCTTC.

The rearrangement joins TRBV2 to TRBJ1-3, with D perhaps TRBD1 (5 bases). The CDR3 runs to 14 residues. Germline loops: CDR1 SNHLY, CDR2 FYNNEI. V was cut by 7 bases and J by 0 bases, with 10 bases left in between. The CDR3 spells CASNRQSSGNTIYF. CDR3 nucleotides: TGTGCCAGCAACAGACAGTCCTCTGGAAACACCATATATTTT.

The gene calls are TRBV2 and TRBJ2-5; D assignment may be TRBD1 or TRBD2 (5 bases each). The CDR3 loop spans 15 amino acids. Germline CDR1 is SNHLY and CDR2 is FYNNEI. V lost 7 bases and J 5 bases, leaving 20 bases between the germline ends. CDR3 bases: TGTGCCAGCACGAACCGGGACCCGGGCGTGGAGACCCAGTACTTC. It yields the protein CASTNRDPGVETQYF.

The CDR3 sequence is CASSLLGTGAYTEAFF. The CDR3 region has the DNA TGTGCCAGCAGCTTATTAGGCACAGGGGCTTACACTGAAGCTTTCTTT. This chain joins TRBV11-2 and TRBJ1-1, with TRBD1 matching 7 bases. V dropped 2 bases and J dropped 3; count of bases not matched to a gene: 9. The CDR3 sequence is 16 residues long. CDR1 and CDR2 (germline): SGHAT, FQNNGV.

This clone has just a few counts. The chain combines TRBV5-6 with TRBJ1-2, with D possibly TRBD1 on 6 matching bases. Trimming stripped 7 bases from V and 7 bases from J, with 23 bases between. The CDR3 loop spans 15 amino acids. The germline CDR1 and CDR2 sequences are SGHDT and YYEEEE. The chain's CDR3 is CASAWIGGGGLGYTF. CDR3 DNA: TGTGCCAGCGCTTGGATCGGGGGCGGAGGCCTTGGCTACACCTTC.

This chain connects TRBV12-3 or TRBV12-4 to TRBJ2-3; D remains unclear. This CDR3 contains 13 residues. V gave up 10 bases and J gave up 0 bases, with 11 bases separating them. CDR3: CATEIRSTDTQYF. CDR3 coding DNA: TGTGCCACAGAAATCAGAAGCACAGATACGCAGTATTTT.

V usage is TRBV9 and J usage is TRBJ2-5, with TRBD2 matching over 7 bases. The CDR3 covers 15 residues. Germline V lookup: CDR1 SGDLS, CDR2 YYNGEE. After removal of 3 bases from V and 7 bases from J, the junction contained 12 bases not matched to a gene. This CDR3 reads CASSEAGLTAGTQYF. CDR3 sequence (DNA): TGTGCCAGCAGCGAGGCGGGACTAACTGCGGGGACCCAGTACTTC.

CDR3 sequence (DNA): TGCGCCAGCAGCTTGGGGTCAGGGATCGACAATGAGCAGTTCTTC. This encodes CASSLGSGIDNEQFF. The rearrangement uses TRBV5-1 and TRBJ2-1; tentatively, D is TRBD1 (5 bases). This CDR3 contains 15 residues. CDR1 is SGHRS and CDR2 is YFSETQ in the germline V gene. Trimming removed 0 bases from V and 5 bases from J, with 12 bases in between. Based on the CDR3 plus reference TRBV5-1 and TRBJ2-1, the full variable domain is KAGVTQTPRYLIKTRGQQVTLSCSPISGHRSVSWYQQTPGQGLQFLFEYFSETQRNKGNFPGRFSGRQFSNSRSEMNVSTLELGDSALYLCASSLGSGIDNEQFFGPGTRLTVL.

J is TRBJ2-3 and V is TRBV11-2; tentative D call: TRBD1 (6 bases). Germline CDR1 reads SGHAT; CDR2 reads FQNNGV. Deletions cut 5 bases from V and 4 bases from J, with 13 bases between. The CDR3 consists of 14 residues. For the CDR3, the DNA is TGTGCCAGCAGCCCAGGGGTTTTTTCAGATACGCAGTATTTT. Amino acids: CASSPGVFSDTQYF.

This chain connects TRBV6-5 to TRBJ1-5; perhaps TRBD1 as D (6 bases). V shed 5 bases and J shed 0 bases, with 8 bases lying between them. Germline lookup yields CDR1 MNHEY and CDR2 SVGAGI. The CDR3 is 14 residues long. This CDR3 is CASSTGNSNQPQHF. The CDR3 coding sequence is TGTGCCAGCAGTACAGGGAATAGCAATCAGCCCCAGCATTTT.

The J gene is TRBJ1-4, the V gene TRBV2, with D possibly being TRBD1 (6 bases). V gave up 4 bases and J gave up 5 bases, with 14 bases separating them. CDR1 is SNHLY, CDR2 FYNNEI, per germline. CDR3 length equals 15 residues. The CDR3 nucleotides read TGTGCCAGCAGTGGTCGGCAGGGGCGAAATGAAAAACTGTTTTTT. Amino acids: CASSGRQGRNEKLFF.

V is TRBV5-6 and J is TRBJ1-5; D might be TRBD1 (5 bases). This CDR3 has 13 residues. Deletions cut 3 bases from V and 6 bases from J, with 10 bases between. CDR1 SGHDT and CDR2 YYEEEE come from the germline V gene. DNA for the CDR3: TGTGCCAGCAGCTCCAGGGTGGGTCAGCCCCAGCATTTT. Residues: CASSSRVGQPQHF.

J is TRBJ2-7 and V is TRBV2, with TRBD1 matching over 7 bases. The CDR3 spans 14 residues. V trimming: 6 bases; J trimming: 3 bases; junction bases outside the gene matches: 8. Germline V gene lookup returns CDR1 SNHLY and CDR2 FYNNEI. The CDR3 loop is CASRTRTGDYEQYF. The CDR3 nucleotides read TGTGCCAGCAGGACACGGACAGGAGACTACGAGCAGTACTTC.

About this clone: The junction departs from the called germline gene at one end, perhaps through a read error. The genes are TRBV11-3 and TRBJ1-1; D might be TRBD1 (6 bases). The germline V gene has CDR1 SGHNT and CDR2 YENEEA. The CDR3 loop spans 13 amino acids. For the CDR3, the DNA is TGTGCCAGCAACTTAGGCCGGGACATTGAAGCTTTCTTT. It specifies CASNLGRDIEAFF.

The chain combines TRBV29-1 with TRBJ2-3; D is unclear. Germline values: CDR1 SQVTM, CDR2 ANQGSEA. With 1 base removed from V and 5 bases from J, the gap between germline ends came to 16 bases. The CDR3 is made up of 15 amino acids. For the CDR3, the DNA is TGCAGCGTTGAAGGGGTTTCGTCTTTGGTAGATACGCAGTATTTT. This translates into CSVEGVSSLVDTQYF.

This chain joins TRBV6-1 and TRBJ1-1, with D uncertain. Germline values: CDR1 MNHNS, CDR2 SASEGT. This CDR3 region has 12 residues. V shed 2 bases and J shed 5 bases, with 6 bases lying between them. The CDR3 DNA sequence: TGTGCCAGCAGTGAATGGTCGACTGAAGCTTTCTTT. Its translation is CASSEWSTEAFF.

This clone was detected only a few times. This chain connects TRBV11-3 to TRBJ2-1, with D uncertain. Germline V gene data show CDR1 as SGHNT and CDR2 as YENEEA. The CDR3 covers 16 residues. Trimming cost V 1 base and J 0 bases, with 10 bases left between them. CDR3 sequence: CASSLVAWGSYNEQFF. The DNA of the CDR3 is TGTGCCAGCAGCTTAGTGGCTTGGGGCTCCTACAATGAGCAGTTCTTC. Combining the CDR3 with reference TRBV11-3 and TRBJ2-1 gives the whole variable domain EAGVVQSPRYKIIEKKQPVAFWCNPISGHNTLYWYLQNLGQGPELLIRYENEEAVDDSQLPKDRFSAERLKGVDSTLKIQPAELGDSAVYLCASSLVAWGSYNEQFFGPGTRLTVL.

V gene TRBV5-1 combines with J gene TRBJ2-2; D might be TRBD2 (6 bases). This CDR3 has 14 residues. Trimming left V 2 bases short and J 4 bases short, with 9 bases between. The germline V gene encodes CDR1 SGHRS and CDR2 YFSETQ. Here the CDR3 reads CASSLGGSTGELFF. The CDR3 region has the DNA TGCGCCAGCAGCTTAGGAGGGTCCACCGGGGAGCTGTTTTTT. The full variable domain, its missing parts supplied by reference TRBV5-1 and TRBJ2-2, is KAGVTQTPRYLIKTRGQQVTLSCSPISGHRSVSWYQQTPGQGLQFLFEYFSETQRNKGNFPGRFSGRQFSNSRSEMNVSTLELGDSALYLCASSLGGSTGELFFGEGSRLTVL.

The chain recombines TRBV2 with TRBJ1-2, with 7 bases matching TRBD1. Trimming cost V 6 bases and J 0 bases; bases outside gene matches: 13. Per germline, CDR1 SNHLY and CDR2 FYNNEI. CDR3 length equals 17 residues. CDR3 residues: CASREPGGMTSNYGYTF. The CDR3, as DNA: TGTGCCAGCAGGGAACCAGGGGGGATGACTTCTAACTATGGCTACACCTTC.

The V gene is TRBV19, the J gene TRBJ1-5; D unresolved. Trimming left V 3 bases short and J 6 bases short, with 9 bases between. Germline V gene lookup returns CDR1 LNHDA and CDR2 SQIVND (reference sequence). The CDR3 contains 13 residues. CDR3: CASSMGRGQPQHF. CDR3 bases: TGTGCCAGTAGTATGGGTAGAGGTCAGCCCCAGCATTTT. Full variable domain (missing parts from reference TRBV19 and TRBJ1-5): DGGITQSPKYLFRKEGQNVTLSCEQNLNHDAMYWYRQDPGQGLRLIYYSQIVNDFQKGDIAEGYSVSREKKESFPLTVTSAQKNPTAFYLCASSMGRGQPQHFGDGTRLSIL.

This clone was observed a handful of times. V is TRBV11-3 and J is TRBJ1-5; D uncertain. Germline V gives CDR1 SGHNT, CDR2 YENEEA. This CDR3 region has 13 residues. The V and J ends lost 0 bases and 2 bases respectively, with 2 bases between them. The CDR3 sequence is CASSLDGNQPQHF. CDR3 nucleotide sequence: TGTGCCAGCAGCTTAGACGGCAATCAGCCCCAGCATTTT.